A selection of T cell receptor beta chains follows, all from one sample in a study of cytomegalovirus exposure and HLA in healthy donors. Sequencing was performed with immunoSEQ multiplex PCR; in TCRdb, only in-frame clones are kept and a portion is missing. In the table there are 85,000 to 100,000 clones, approximately 76% of which are singletons. Material for sequencing was PBMCs. Receptor source: a man aged 40-50 years in good health and CMV-seropositive. The CDR3 runs from the conserved cysteine through the conserved F or W. The size field is filled for only some rows; it gives once, few, many or a size class.

TRBV7-9	TRBJ1-1	-	CASSLGRGEAFF
TRBV27	TRBJ2-7	-	CASSPLERRRTHEQYF
TRBV18	TRBJ1-5	-	CASSPSGQGAYQPQHF
TRBV29-1	TRBJ2-7	-	CSGGAGSYEQYF
TRBV18	TRBJ2-1	once	CASSLDRGSSYNEQFF
TRBV28	TRBJ1-4	once	CASLGPGSGKLFF
TRBV5-4	TRBJ2-3	-	CASNHRWGNTDTQYF
TRBV7-2	TRBJ2-7	-	CASSLDASSGSFYEQYF
TRBV2	TRBJ2-7	-	CASLQGIHEQYF
TRBV10-1	TRBJ2-3	-	CASSDSRVKDTQYF
TRBV5-4	TRBJ1-3	-	CASSPDRVNTIYF
TRBV7-8	TRBJ1-1	-	CATKTGPNTEAFF
TRBV6-1	TRBJ2-7	-	CASSDVRGTSEEQYF
TRBV11-2	TRBJ2-7	few	CASSEDYEQYF
TRBV19	TRBJ1-4	few	CASSRGLATNEKLFF
TRBV19	TRBJ2-1	-	CASSITSGIYNEQFF
TRBV5-1	TRBJ2-1	few	CASSLGTGGYNEQFF
TRBV5-1	TRBJ2-6	few	CASSLSGFGANVLTF
TRBV6-1	TRBJ1-2	-	CASSVGRLYGYTF
TRBV19	TRBJ2-2	-	CASSTLTGELFF
TRBV10-3	TRBJ1-2	few	CAISEGTSPAYGYTF
TRBV28	TRBJ2-3	-	CASSLLGTSGRALDTQYF
TRBV7-2	TRBJ2-3	-	CASSLGIGRPDTQYF
TRBV28	TRBJ1-5	-	CASSFYRNQPQHF
TRBV29-1	TRBJ2-5	-	CSATTGQETQYF
TRBV5-1	TRBJ1-1	-	CASRPGQPNTEAFF
TRBV18	TRBJ1-2	few	CASSPGEAARIPYGYTF
TRBV14	TRBJ1-1	-	CASSPYGGGLNTEAFF
TRBV9	TRBJ1-1	few	CASSVERDRVNTEAFF
TRBV25-1	TRBJ2-3	-	CASSDRDRGRTDTQYF